A single sample gave rise to the 24 T cell receptor beta chains below, sequenced in a study of blood T cell repertoires in COVID-19. Some clones are missing from TCRdb's copy, which holds only in-frame ones; the method was immunoSEQ multiplex PCR. The sample carries about 120,000 clones, 80% to 90% recorded once. Material: peripheral blood. The receptors shown here come from a man in his 70s with active or convalescent COVID-19.

The chain carries TRBV7-9 and TRBJ2-7; 11 bases fit TRBD2. The CDR3 is made up of 14 amino acids. Germline CDR1 reads SEHNR; CDR2 reads FQNEAQ (reference sequence). V lost 2 bases, J lost 5 bases, and 2 bases stayed unmatched. The CDR3 reads CASSLLAGGNEQYF. In DNA form, the CDR3 reads TGTGCCAGCAGCTTACTAGCGGGAGGTAACGAGCAGTACTTC.

The chain joins TRBV19 to TRBJ1-5; tentative D call: TRBD1 (6 bases). The V and J ends lost 4 bases and 5 bases respectively, with 12 bases between them. The CDR3 contains 14 residues. Looked up from germline, CDR1 is LNHDA and CDR2 is SQIVND (reference sequence). CDR3 loop: CASSTRTVYQPQHF. The CDR3 DNA reads as TGTGCCAGTAGTACGCGGACAGTCTATCAGCCCCAGCATTTT.

This chain uses TRBV5-1 with TRBJ1-1; the match to TRBD1 covers 7 bases. Germline assignment: CDR1 SGHRS and CDR2 YFSETQ. The CDR3 loop spans 13 amino acids. With V trimmed by 0 bases and J by 10 bases, 6 bases remained unmatched. CDR3 region: CASSLGDTGVAFF. The DNA of the CDR3 is TGCGCCAGCAGCTTGGGGGATACAGGGGTAGCTTTCTTT.

The V call is TRBV19, the J call TRBJ2-7, with 11 bases aligning to TRBD2. The CDR3 is 13 amino acids. Looked up from germline, CDR1 is LNHDA and CDR2 is SQIVND (reference sequence). Germline trimming cut 8 bases from V and 3 bases from J; bases unmatched to any gene: 3. CDR3: CASAGTSGYEQYF. The CDR3 DNA reads TGTGCCAGTGCCGGGACTAGCGGCTACGAGCAGTACTTC.

The J gene is TRBJ1-1, the V gene TRBV10-3; weak D call: TRBD1 (6 bases). Germline-derived CDR1 and CDR2 are ENHRY and SYGVKD. CDR3 length equals 14 residues. Trimming removed 4 bases at V and 4 bases at J, with 13 bases between. CDR3 nucleotide sequence: TGTGCCATCAGTGGCACAGGGAGAGCCACTGAAGCTTTCTTT. Translated: CAISGTGRATEAFF.

V gene TRBV28 combines with J gene TRBJ2-1; TRBD1 agrees at 12 bases. CDR1 MDHEN and CDR2 SYDVKM come from the germline V gene. The CDR3 runs 15 residues. V shed 2 bases, J shed 11 bases, and the junction held 7 bases outside the gene matches. The CDR3 DNA follows: TGTGCCAGCAGTTTACAGGGACAGGGGGCTTTCAAGCAGTTCTTC. Translated: CASSLQGQGAFKQFF.

This chain uses TRBV7-9 with TRBJ1-1, with D uncertain. The CDR3 contains 15 residues. Trimming took 5 bases from V and 4 from J, leaving 17 bases between them. Per the germline V gene, CDR1 is SEHNR and CDR2 is FQNEAQ (reference sequence). Here the CDR3 DNA reads TGTGCCAGCAGCCTAACCGGACTGGCGGGCACTGAAGCTTTCTTT. Protein product: CASSLTGLAGTEAFF. The whole variable domain, filled in from reference TRBV7-9 and TRBJ1-1, reads DTGVSQNPRHKITKRGQNVTFRCDPISEHNRLYWYRQTLGQGPEFLTYFQNEAQLEKSRLLSDRFSAERPKGSFSTLEIQRTEQGDSAMYLCASSLTGLAGTEAFFGQGTRLTVV.

The chain employs TRBV7-9 and TRBJ2-6; 7 bases are a match to TRBD1. Germline CDR1 is SEHNR and CDR2 is FQNEAQ (reference sequence). Unmatched junction bases numbered 7, after V lost 5 bases and J lost 0 bases. The CDR3 is 17 amino acids. The CDR3 spells CASSLPGQSSGANVLTF. The CDR3 region has the DNA TGTGCCAGCAGCCTACCGGGACAGAGCTCTGGGGCCAACGTCCTGACTTTC.

The chain is built from TRBV19 and TRBJ2-5, with 7 bases aligning to TRBD2. Trimming removed 5 bases from V and 4 bases from J; junction bases left unmatched: 10. The germline V gene has CDR1 LNHDA and CDR2 SQIVND (reference sequence). The CDR3 is 15 residues long. Here the CDR3 DNA reads TGTGCCAGTAGTGGGGCGGGGAGGGCCTCAGAGACCCAGTACTTC. Translated, it gives CASSGAGRASETQYF.

This sequence joins TRBV15 and TRBJ2-5, with 10 bases matching TRBD1. J was trimmed by 5 bases and V by 5 bases; bases with no gene match: 11. This CDR3 is built from 16 residues. Germline CDR1 LNHNV, CDR2 YYDKDF (reference sequence). The CDR3 nucleotides are TGTGCCACCAGCGTAAGCCCGGGACAGGGGTTTGAGACCCAGTACTTC. This gives the protein CATSVSPGQGFETQYF.

To note about this clone: Other DNA sequences in this sample translate to the same CDR3. The V and J genes are TRBV28 and TRBJ1-2, with a tentative D call TRBD1 (6 bases). Germline CDR1 reads MDHEN; CDR2 reads SYDVKM. This CDR3 spans 13 amino acids. Trimming cost V 6 bases and J 5 bases, with 13 bases left between them. The CDR3 loop is CASSPQGEYGYTF. The CDR3 bases are TGTGCCAGCAGCCCACAGGGCGAGTATGGCTACACCTTC.

The J gene is TRBJ1-2, the V gene TRBV19; a possible D gene is TRBD1 (6 bases). Looked up from germline, CDR1 is LNHDA and CDR2 is SQIVND (reference sequence). Trimming took off 6 bases at V and 4 bases at J, with 18 bases between the two ends. The CDR3 contains 15 residues. The CDR3 sequence is CASSRTTTGAYGYTF. The DNA of the CDR3 is TGTGCCAGTAGCAGGACCACGACAGGAGCCTATGGCTACACCTTC.

The gene calls are TRBV19 and TRBJ1-3; a possible D gene is TRBD1 (6 bases). This CDR3 is built from 17 residues. V was pared by 6 bases and J by 0 bases, with 18 bases between. Per the germline V gene, CDR1 is LNHDA and CDR2 is SQIVND (reference sequence). In nucleotides, the CDR3 is TGTGCCAGTAGGTCCCGGGACAACCGTTTCTCTGGAAACACCATATATTTT. Encoded protein: CASRSRDNRFSGNTIYF.

The genes are TRBV30 and TRBJ1-1, with 9 bases matching TRBD1. The CDR3 totals 13 residues. Germline V gene sequence: CDR1 GTSNPN, CDR2 SVGIG (reference sequence). CDR3 DNA sequence: TGTGCTTACACAGGGGGCTATGCCACTGAAGCTTTCTTT. This sequence encodes CAYTGGYATEAFF. Supplemented by reference TRBV30 and TRBJ1-1, the full variable domain reads SQTIHQWPATLVQPVGSPLSLECTVEGTSNPNLYWYRQAAGRGLQLLFYSVGIGQISSEVPQNLSASRPQDRQFILSSKKLLLSDSGFYLCAYTGGYATEAFFGQGTRLTVV.

The V call is TRBV7-9, the J call TRBJ1-5; 11 nucleotides agree with TRBD1. The CDR3 extends over 15 amino acids. CDR1 and CDR2 (germline): SEHNR, FQNEAQ (reference sequence). V gave up 4 bases and J gave up 6 bases; unmatched junction bases: 5. Here the CDR3 DNA reads TGTGCCAGCAGCTCAGGACAGGGGGCGGGTCAGCCCCAGCATTTT. Protein sequence: CASSSGQGAGQPQHF.

The chain employs TRBV19 and TRBJ1-5; D is perhaps TRBD1 (5 bases). V was shortened by 5 bases and J by 2 bases, with 10 bases between the two germline ends. Germline V CDR1 and CDR2: LNHDA, SQIVND (reference sequence). This CDR3 is built from 14 residues. This CDR3 reads CASSPDSRNQPQHF. The CDR3 nucleotides are TGTGCCAGTAGTCCCGACAGCCGCAATCAGCCCCAGCATTTT.

The rearrangement uses TRBV7-9 and TRBJ2-1; 10 bases are a match to TRBD1. Germline V CDR1 and CDR2: SEHNR, FQNEAQ (reference sequence). Losses at the gene ends were 5 bases for V and 7 bases for J; bases not matched to a gene: 8. This CDR3 has 15 residues. The CDR3 protein is CASSRPGQGTNEQFF. Here the CDR3 DNA reads TGTGCCAGCAGCAGGCCGGGACAGGGGACTAATGAGCAGTTCTTC. The full variable domain, in which reference TRBV7-9 and TRBJ2-1 provide the parts outside the CDR3, is DTGVSQNPRHKITKRGQNVTFRCDPISEHNRLYWYRQTLGQGPEFLTYFQNEAQLEKSRLLSDRFSAERPKGSFSTLEIQRTEQGDSAMYLCASSRPGQGTNEQFFGPGTRLTVL.

The genes are TRBV25-1 and TRBJ2-5; 8 bases align to TRBD1. The ends lost 3 bases at V and 5 bases at J; junction bases unmatched: 8. The length of the CDR3 is 15 residues. CDR1 and CDR2 (germline): MGHDK, SYGVNS. As DNA, the CDR3 is TGTGCCAGCAGTGATTCAGGGGGCGCGGGGGAGACCCAGTACTTC. This translates into CASSDSGGAGETQYF.

The rearrangement links TRBV9 to TRBJ2-7; possible D gene TRBD1, 6 bases. Germline V gene data show CDR1 as SGDLS and CDR2 as YYNGEE. The CDR3 extends over 16 amino acids. Trimming pared 0 bases from V and 1 base from J, leaving 14 bases between. In nucleotides, the CDR3 is TGTGCCAGCAGCGTAGAAACAGGGCTCCCATCCTACGAGCAGTACTTC. This encodes CASSVETGLPSYEQYF.

The V call is TRBV4-1, the J call TRBJ2-1, with 7 bases aligning to TRBD1. The V and J ends lost 0 bases and 5 bases, in that order; junction bases with no gene match: 7. The CDR3 extends over 16 amino acids. Germline CDR1 reads MGHRA; CDR2 reads YSYEKL. The DNA for the CDR3 is TGCGCCAGCAGCCAAGATCCAGGGGGTACACACAATGAGCAGTTCTTC. Protein: CASSQDPGGTHNEQFF.

V gene TRBV28 combines with J gene TRBJ2-1; 8 bases are a match to TRBD2. The ends lost 6 bases at V and 0 bases at J; junction bases unmatched: 4. The CDR3 loop spans 15 amino acids. The V gene's germline CDR1 is MDHEN and CDR2 SYDVKM. CDR3 loop: CASSVSGASYNEQFF. CDR3 DNA: TGTGCCAGCAGCGTTAGCGGGGCCTCCTACAATGAGCAGTTCTTC.

The DNA of the CDR3 is TGTGCCAGCAGTGACCGCGGGAGGGTGAACACCGGGGAGCTGTTTTTT. The encoded protein is CASSDRGRVNTGELFF. The V gene is TRBV6-1, the J gene TRBJ2-2; 9 nucleotides match TRBD2. Germline CDR1 is MNHNS and CDR2 is SASEGT. There are 16 residues in the CDR3. The ends lost 3 bases at V and 1 base at J; junction bases unmatched: 3.

J is TRBJ2-5 and V is TRBV23-1, with 8 bases that match TRBD1. TRBV23-1 is an open reading frame whose function is uncertain. Trimming cost V 3 bases and J 4 bases; bases outside gene matches: 13. The CDR3 has 17 residues. The CDR3 sequence is CASSHKSPGTGPETQYF. CDR3 DNA sequence: TGCGCCAGCAGTCACAAGTCCCCCGGGACAGGTCCAGAGACCCAGTACTTC.

This clone was seen a few times. V is TRBV27 and J is TRBJ1-2; the D is unclear. The germline V gene has CDR1 MNHEY and CDR2 SMNVEV (reference sequence). There are 16 residues in the CDR3. The V and J ends lost 0 bases and 0 bases respectively, with 11 bases between them. CDR3 sequence (DNA): TGTGCCAGCAGTTTATCTTACAAGGAGACTAACTATGGCTACACCTTC. It encodes CASSLSYKETNYGYTF.